These 26 T cell receptor beta chains were sequenced from one sample in a study of OX40 agonist ivuxolimab in advanced cancers. Sequencing used immunoSEQ multiplex PCR; TCRdb keeps in-frame clones, though not all of them. Here the sample spans about 54,000 clones, 80% to 90% being singletons. Sequenced here: CD4+ or CD8+ T cells sorted from blood, sampled in a trial of the OX40 agonist ivuxolimab. The receptors shown here come from an adult with an advanced solid tumor such as melanoma, head and neck, liver or kidney cancer.

The chain recombines TRBV29-1 with TRBJ1-2, with 8 nucleotides matching TRBD1. With V trimmed by 6 bases and J by 11 bases, 20 bases remained unmatched. CDR1 is SQVTM, CDR2 ANQGSEA, per germline. CDR3 length: 15 residues. The CDR3 region has the DNA TGCAGCGTGGGCCTCCCACCGGGACAGGCCATAGGGTACACCTTC. Translation gives CSVGLPPGQAIGYTF.

This rearrangement joins TRBV27 to TRBJ2-1; tentative D call: TRBD1 (5 bases). The CDR3 spans 14 residues. Between the trimmed V and J ends, which lost 6 bases and 2 bases, there was a span of 11 bases. Germline CDR1 and CDR2: MNHEY and SMNVEV (reference sequence). The CDR3 reads CASRLLGPYNEQFF. DNA of the CDR3: TGTGCCAGCAGGCTATTGGGGCCCTACAATGAGCAGTTCTTC.

The genes are TRBV11-2 and TRBJ1-6, with D unresolved. Germline lookup yields CDR1 SGHAT and CDR2 FQNNGV. Trimming took off 0 bases at V and 7 bases at J, with 16 bases between the two ends. This CDR3 region has 17 residues. CDR3 DNA: TGTGCCAGCAGCTTAGATATAGGACTAGTCCTAAATTCACCCCTCCACTTT. This gives the protein CASSLDIGLVLNSPLHF.

The gene calls are TRBV10-3 and TRBJ2-1; D gene ambiguous. Between the trimmed V and J ends, which lost 3 bases and 8 bases, there was a span of 11 bases. CDR1 and CDR2 (germline): ENHRY, SYGVKD. The CDR3 covers 13 residues. The DNA of the CDR3 is TGTGCCATCAGTGACCCTTCGGTTCATGAGCAGTTCTTC. It is translated as CAISDPSVHEQFF.

The V and J genes are TRBV7-8 and TRBJ2-5; 9 nucleotides agree with TRBD1. CDR1 is SGHVS, CDR2 FQNEAQ, per germline. The CDR3 length is 16 residues. Unmatched junction bases numbered 12, after V lost 7 bases and J lost 3 bases. Written as DNA, the CDR3 is TGTGCCAGCACTCTTCAACCCGGACAGGGGAAAGAGACCCAGTACTTC. This encodes CASTLQPGQGKETQYF.

The chain carries TRBV7-2 and TRBJ1-5, with 8 bases that match TRBD1. Germline loops: CDR1 SGHTA, CDR2 FQGNSA. This CDR3 comprises 13 residues. The V gene end was trimmed by 7 bases and the J gene end by 9 bases; junction bases not matched to a gene: 8. CDR3 in DNA: TGTGCCAGCACGAAGGACAGGGCAGGGCCCCAGCATTTT. This gives the protein CASTKDRAGPQHF.

The rearrangement joins TRBV4-3 to TRBJ2-2; 9 nucleotides agree with TRBD2. Germline trimming cut 1 base from V and 6 bases from J; bases unmatched to any gene: 9. Per the germline V gene, CDR1 is LGHNA and CDR2 is YSLEER. This CDR3 spans 17 amino acids. This CDR3 reads CASSQGWTSERSGELFF. The DNA for the CDR3 is TGCGCCAGCAGCCAAGGCTGGACTAGCGAAAGGTCCGGGGAGCTGTTTTTT.

The rearrangement links TRBV11-2 to TRBJ2-7, with 7 bases matching TRBD1. Germline V gene sequence: CDR1 SGHAT, CDR2 FQNNGV. Losses at the gene ends were 4 bases for V and 4 bases for J; bases not matched to a gene: 10. The CDR3 extends over 15 amino acids. The CDR3 bases are TGTGCCAGCAGCTCCAGGTGGGACAGCCCTTACGAGCAGTACTTC. Protein sequence: CASSSRWDSPYEQYF.

In DNA form, the CDR3 reads TGTGCCAGCAGTCCCCCTCCGGACAGCGCACCCCTCCACTTT. Translation: CASSPPPDSAPLHF. V usage is TRBV28 and J usage is TRBJ1-6; perhaps TRBD1 as D (6 bases). Deletions cut 5 bases from V and 11 bases from J, with 16 bases between. The germline gives CDR1 MDHEN, CDR2 SYDVKM. The CDR3 runs 14 residues.

V usage is TRBV19 and J usage is TRBJ1-1; 7 bases fit TRBD1. The germline V gene encodes CDR1 LNHDA and CDR2 SQIVND (reference sequence). The CDR3 is made up of 14 amino acids. With 8 bases clipped from V and 4 bases from J, the junction kept 10 bases outside the gene matches. The CDR3 protein is CASSPYRGGTEAFF. The CDR3 bases are TGTGCCAGTTCCCCATACAGGGGAGGCACTGAAGCTTTCTTT.

V and J are TRBV19 and TRBJ1-2; no clear D. The length of the CDR3 is 13 residues. Germline loops: CDR1 LNHDA, CDR2 SQIVND (reference sequence). The V end was cut by 4 bases, the J end by 1 base, with 7 bases between. CDR3 bases: TGTGCCAGTAGTACCCGGGATAACTATGGCTACACCTTC. Its protein is CASSTRDNYGYTF.

J is TRBJ1-1 and V is TRBV14; no clear D gene. Germline CDR1 is SGHDN and CDR2 is FVKESK. V gave up 4 bases and J gave up 0 bases, with 15 bases separating them. CDR3 size: 16 residues. CDR3 region: CASSPRRFEMNTEAFF. The DNA of the CDR3 is TGTGCCAGCAGCCCCCGGAGGTTTGAAATGAACACTGAAGCTTTCTTT.

This sequence joins TRBV11-2 and TRBJ1-6; no reliable D call. Trimming removed 4 bases at V and 10 bases at J, with 11 bases between. CDR1 SGHAT and CDR2 FQNNGV come from the germline V gene. This CDR3 has 13 amino acids. The chain's CDR3 is CASSSNMASPLHF. CDR3 sequence (DNA): TGTGCCAGCAGCTCAAACATGGCCTCACCCCTCCACTTT.

The genes are TRBV4-1 and TRBJ1-4; D ambiguous. The CDR3 totals 15 residues. Between the trimmed V and J ends, which lost 5 bases and 0 bases, there was a span of 10 bases. CDR1 is MGHRA, CDR2 YSYEKL, per germline. The CDR3 protein is CASSSTAATNEKLFF. As DNA, the CDR3 is TGCGCCAGCAGCTCCACGGCTGCAACTAATGAAAAACTGTTTTTT.

This chain uses TRBV5-1 with TRBJ2-1; D is unclear. The CDR3 contains 15 residues. Germline V gene data show CDR1 as SGHRS and CDR2 as YFSETQ. V shed 1 base and J shed 5 bases, with 13 bases lying between them. The DNA of the CDR3 is TGCGCCAGCAGCTTGTGGGCTTCCGGTAACAATGAGCAGTTCTTC. The encoded protein is CASSLWASGNNEQFF.

The J gene is TRBJ2-7, the V gene TRBV6-6, with TRBD1 as a possible D gene (6 bases). CDR3 length: 16 amino acids. Germline CDR1 MNHNY, CDR2 SVGAGI (reference sequence). Trimming shortened V by 6 bases and J by 0 bases, and 18 bases separated the two germline ends. CDR3 in amino acids: CASSQSVGALSYEQYF. CDR3 coding DNA: TGTGCCAGCAGCCAAAGCGTGGGGGCGCTCTCCTACGAGCAGTACTTC.

The V call is TRBV6-1, the J call TRBJ1-1; 8 bases line up with TRBD1. The CDR3 totals 16 residues. Looked up from germline, CDR1 is MNHNS and CDR2 is SASEGT. The ends lost 4 bases at V and 10 bases at J; junction bases unmatched: 17. The CDR3 sequence is CASSVPLGTGGRGAFF. The CDR3, as DNA: TGTGCCAGCAGTGTGCCTCTCGGGACAGGAGGGCGCGGAGCTTTCTTT.

This clone was picked up one time. The V gene is TRBV28, the J gene TRBJ1-5; D remains unclear. This CDR3 is 17 amino acids long. V was shortened by 4 bases and J by 2 bases, with 18 bases between the two germline ends. The germline CDR1 and CDR2 sequences are MDHEN and SYDVKM. CDR3 amino acids: CASSYPLLRKGNQPQHF. DNA for the CDR3: TGTGCCAGCAGTTACCCCCTTCTGAGGAAGGGCAATCAGCCCCAGCATTTT.

This chain joins TRBV5-1 and TRBJ1-1; possibly TRBD1 for D (5 bases). The germline V and J ends were trimmed by 4 bases and 1 base, with 14 bases remaining between them. Per the germline V gene, CDR1 is SGHRS and CDR2 is YFSETQ. CDR3 length: 15 amino acids. The CDR3, as DNA: TGCGCCAGCAGCGCAGGGACCGAACCGAACACTGAAGCTTTCTTT. It yields the protein CASSAGTEPNTEAFF.

The chain combines TRBV28 with TRBJ1-5; D is ambiguous. This CDR3 is built from 12 residues. The V end was cut by 5 bases, the J end by 2 bases, with 4 bases between. Germline V CDR1 and CDR2: MDHEN, SYDVKM. The CDR3 nucleotides read TGTGCCAGCAGTGCGGGCAATCAGCCCCAGCATTTT. Protein product: CASSAGNQPQHF. Filled out from reference TRBV28 and TRBJ1-5, the complete variable domain reads DVKVTQSSRYLVKRTGEKVFLECVQDMDHENMFWYRQDPGLGLRLIYFSYDVKMKEKGDIPEGYSVSREKKERFSLILESASTNQTSMYLCASSAGNQPQHFGDGTRLSIL.

This sequence joins TRBV6-1 and TRBJ1-1, with 8 bases matching TRBD1. The CDR3 spans 14 residues. CDR1 and CDR2 (germline): MNHNS, SASEGT. Trimming at V came to 6 bases and at J to 7 bases, leaving 10 bases not matched to a gene. The CDR3 region is CASSKTGGAFEAFF. The CDR3 DNA is TGTGCCAGCAGCAAAACAGGGGGGGCTTTTGAAGCTTTCTTT.

The J gene is TRBJ1-5, the V gene TRBV9; D perhaps matches TRBD1 (6 bases). The CDR3 is made up of 16 amino acids. V lost 4 bases, J lost 2 bases, and 16 bases lay in between. CDR1 is SGDLS, CDR2 YYNGEE, per germline. In DNA, the CDR3 is TGTGCCAGCAGCCCTGAGGGGGGCTGGGGCAATCAGCCCCAGCATTTT. Its protein product is CASSPEGGWGNQPQHF.

This chain uses TRBV6-6 with TRBJ2-7; weak D call: TRBD1 (6 bases). This CDR3 contains 14 residues. V was clipped by 5 bases and J by 2 bases, with 13 bases between them. Germline V gene sequence: CDR1 MNHNY, CDR2 SVGAGI (reference sequence). The CDR3 nucleotides read TGTGCCAGCAGTCTACAGGGATCCACCTACGAGCAGTACTTC. The encoded protein is CASSLQGSTYEQYF.

V gene TRBV9 combines with J gene TRBJ2-3; the match to TRBD2 covers 7 bases. J gave up 4 bases and V 3 bases, and 17 bases lay outside the gene matches. The CDR3 runs 18 residues. Germline CDR1 and CDR2: SGDLS and YYNGEE. The CDR3 bases are TGTGCCAGCAGCGCCCCTAACGGCGGGAGACAGTACCCAGATACGCAGTATTTT. Amino acids: CASSAPNGGRQYPDTQYF.

This clone appeared once. The chain couples TRBV15 to TRBJ1-2; tentative D call: TRBD1 (5 bases). The CDR3 length is 16 residues. CDR1 is LNHNV and CDR2 is YYDKDF in the germline V gene (reference sequence). Deletions cut 1 base from V and 8 bases from J, with 20 bases between. CDR3 bases: TGTGCCACCAGCAGAGGCGGGTCCGGTGGGGCGCGAGGCTACACCTTC. Amino acid sequence: CATSRGGSGGARGYTF.

As for this clone: Sequence at one end of the junction differs from germline and may be a read error. The chain has TRBV19 and TRBJ2-3; TRBD1 or TRBD2 may be the D gene (5 bases each). The CDR3 sequence is 17 residues long. The V gene's germline CDR1 is LNHDA and CDR2 SQIVND (reference sequence). CDR3 coding DNA: TGTGCCAGTAGTACGCTAGGGGCTGATCCTAGCACAGATATGCAGTATTTT. It codes for CASSTLGADPSTDMQYF.